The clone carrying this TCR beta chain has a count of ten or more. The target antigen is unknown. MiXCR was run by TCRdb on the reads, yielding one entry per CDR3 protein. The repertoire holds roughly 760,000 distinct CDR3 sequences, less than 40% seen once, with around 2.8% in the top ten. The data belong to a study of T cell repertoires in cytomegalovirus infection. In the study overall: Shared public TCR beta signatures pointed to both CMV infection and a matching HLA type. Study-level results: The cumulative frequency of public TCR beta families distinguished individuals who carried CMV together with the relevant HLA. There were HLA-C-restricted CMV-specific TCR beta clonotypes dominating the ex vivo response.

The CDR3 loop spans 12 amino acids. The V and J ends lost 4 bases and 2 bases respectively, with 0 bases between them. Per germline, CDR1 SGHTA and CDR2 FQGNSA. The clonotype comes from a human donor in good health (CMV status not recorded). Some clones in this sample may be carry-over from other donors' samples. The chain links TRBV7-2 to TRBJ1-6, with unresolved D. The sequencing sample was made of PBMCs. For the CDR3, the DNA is TGTGCCAGCAGCTCCTATAATTCACCCCTCCACTTT. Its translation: CASSSYNSPLHF.